This record covers a single TCR beta chain. Repertoires were generated with immunoSEQ multiplex PCR, while TCRdb's copy carries only in-frame clones and drops some. The sample includes about 260,000 clones, around 86% of them seen just once. This entry belongs to a study of blood T cell repertoires in COVID-19. This CDR3 has 16 amino acids. J was trimmed by 2 bases and V by 0 bases; bases with no gene match: 3. In germline, CDR1 is MNHNY, CDR2 SVGAGI (reference sequence). The receptor's source is a man aged 40-50 years with active or convalescent COVID-19. The sequenced material came from peripheral blood. The genes are TRBV6-6 and TRBJ1-4; 7 bases agree with TRBD1. The CDR3 reads CASSYSGRGTNEKLFF. In DNA, the CDR3 is TGTGCCAGCAGTTACTCGGGCAGGGGGACTAATGAAAAACTGTTTTTT.